The clone carrying this T cell receptor (beta chain) was seen ten or more times. The antigen is undetermined. The CDR3 contains 18 residues. Unmatched junction bases numbered 12, after V lost 3 bases and J lost 4 bases. Germline CDR1 MNHEY, CDR2 SVGEGT. TCRdb passed the RACE reads through MiXCR, listing each CDR3 protein once. This table has tens of thousands of distinct CDR3 sequences, over 7.5% appearing once. These data belong to a study of human T cells and chemical hapten exposure. Study in general: 2% DPC was applied to around 2 cm by around 2 cm of upper inner arm skin for sensitization. All through the roughly 26-week study, the scalp of each patient received diphenylcyclopropenone doses weekly. Regarding the study as a whole: Expanded TCRs created a significantly greater count of big CDR3 similarity clusters than controls did.

Time point reported: patch test 1, 2 weeks after DPC sensitization. Treatment in this sample: therapeutic diphenylcyclopropenone sensitization with weekly scalp DPC. The chain links TRBV6-2 or TRBV6-3 to TRBJ2-2, with TRBD1 matching 9 bases. Sequenced material: whole blood, taken in connection with sensitization to the hapten diphenylcyclopropenone (DPC). This sequence originates from a woman in her thirties or forties with alopecia areata. Some clones in this sample may be carry-over from other donors' samples. CDR3 amino acids: CASSYSWTGARATGELFF. The CDR3, as DNA: TGTGCCAGCAGTTATTCTTGGACAGGGGCGCGAGCCACCGGGGAGCTGTTTTTT.